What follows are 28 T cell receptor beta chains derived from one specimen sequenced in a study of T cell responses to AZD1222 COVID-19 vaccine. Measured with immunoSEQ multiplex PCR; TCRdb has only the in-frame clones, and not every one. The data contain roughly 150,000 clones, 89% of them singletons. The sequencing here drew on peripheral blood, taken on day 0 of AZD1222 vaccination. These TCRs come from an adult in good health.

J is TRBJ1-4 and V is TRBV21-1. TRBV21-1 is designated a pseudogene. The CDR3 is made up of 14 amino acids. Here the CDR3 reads CASSKGRTNEKLFF. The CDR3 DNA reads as TGTGCCAGCAGCAAGGGGAGGACTAATGAAAAACTGTTTTTT.

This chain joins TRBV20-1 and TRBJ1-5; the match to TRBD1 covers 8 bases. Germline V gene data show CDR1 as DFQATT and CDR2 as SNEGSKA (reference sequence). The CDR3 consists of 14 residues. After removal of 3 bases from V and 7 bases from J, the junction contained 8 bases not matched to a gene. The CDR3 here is CSASMDRVEQPQHF. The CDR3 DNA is TGCAGTGCTAGTATGGACAGGGTAGAGCAGCCCCAGCATTTT.

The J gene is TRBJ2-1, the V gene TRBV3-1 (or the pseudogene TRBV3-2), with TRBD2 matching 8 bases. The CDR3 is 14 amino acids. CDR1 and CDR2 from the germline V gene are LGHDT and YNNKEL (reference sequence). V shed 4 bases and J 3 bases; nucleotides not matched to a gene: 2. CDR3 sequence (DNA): TGTGCCAGCAGCCGGGGACTAGACTACAATGAGCAGTTCTTC. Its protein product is CASSRGLDYNEQFF.

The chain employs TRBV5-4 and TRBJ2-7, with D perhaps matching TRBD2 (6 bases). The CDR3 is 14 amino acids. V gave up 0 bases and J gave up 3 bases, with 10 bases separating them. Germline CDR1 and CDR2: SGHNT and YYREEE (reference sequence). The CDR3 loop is CASSLAGRNYEQYF. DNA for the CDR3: TGTGCCAGCAGCTTGGCAGGGAGGAACTACGAGCAGTACTTC. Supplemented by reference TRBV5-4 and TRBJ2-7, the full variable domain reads ETGVTQSPTHLIKTRGQQVTLRCSSQSGHNTVSWYQQALGQGPQFIFQYYREEENGRGNFPPRFSGLQFPNYSSELNVNALELDDSALYLCASSLAGRNYEQYFGPGTRLTVT.

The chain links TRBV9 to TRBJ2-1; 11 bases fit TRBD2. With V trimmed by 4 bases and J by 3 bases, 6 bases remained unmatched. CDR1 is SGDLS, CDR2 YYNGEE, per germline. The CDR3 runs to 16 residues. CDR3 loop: CASSPLAGADYNEQFF. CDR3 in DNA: TGTGCCAGCAGCCCACTAGCGGGAGCGGACTACAATGAGCAGTTCTTC. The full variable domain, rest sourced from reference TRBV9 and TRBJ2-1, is DSGVTQTPKHLITATGQRVTLRCSPRSGDLSVYWYQQSLDQGLQFLIQYYNGEERAKGNILERFSAQQFPDLHSELNLSSLELGDSALYFCASSPLAGADYNEQFFGPGTRLTVL.

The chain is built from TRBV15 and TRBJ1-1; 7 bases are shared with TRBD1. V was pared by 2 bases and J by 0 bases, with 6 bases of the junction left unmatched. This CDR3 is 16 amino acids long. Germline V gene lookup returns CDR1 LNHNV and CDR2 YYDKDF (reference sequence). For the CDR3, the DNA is TGTGCCACCAGCAGATCGAGAACAGGGGTGAACACTGAAGCTTTCTTT. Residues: CATSRSRTGVNTEAFF.

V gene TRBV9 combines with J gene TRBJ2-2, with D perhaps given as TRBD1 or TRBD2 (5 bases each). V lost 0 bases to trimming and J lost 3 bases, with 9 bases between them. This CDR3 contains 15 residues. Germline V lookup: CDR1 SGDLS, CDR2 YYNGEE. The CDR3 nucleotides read TGTGCCAGCAGCGTAGGGGACCTCTACACCGGGGAGCTGTTTTTT. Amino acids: CASSVGDLYTGELFF.

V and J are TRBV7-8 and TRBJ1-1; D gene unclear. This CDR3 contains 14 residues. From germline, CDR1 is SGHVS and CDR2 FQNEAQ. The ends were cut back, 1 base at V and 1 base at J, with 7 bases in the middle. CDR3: CASSLVSGNTEAFF. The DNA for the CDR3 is TGTGCCAGCAGCTTAGTTAGTGGGAACACTGAAGCTTTCTTT.

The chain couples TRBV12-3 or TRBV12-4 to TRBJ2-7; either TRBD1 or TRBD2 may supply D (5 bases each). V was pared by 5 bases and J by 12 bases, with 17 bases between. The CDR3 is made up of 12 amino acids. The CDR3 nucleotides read TGTGCCAGCAGTCGCTCCCGGGACCGAACGTACTTC. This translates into CASSRSRDRTYF.

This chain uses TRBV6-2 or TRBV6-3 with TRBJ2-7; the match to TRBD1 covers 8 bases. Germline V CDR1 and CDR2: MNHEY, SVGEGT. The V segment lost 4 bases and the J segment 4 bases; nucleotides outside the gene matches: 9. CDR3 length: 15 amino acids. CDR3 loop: CASSWAGQGSYEQYF. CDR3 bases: TGTGCCAGCAGTTGGGCCGGACAGGGATCGTACGAGCAGTACTTC.

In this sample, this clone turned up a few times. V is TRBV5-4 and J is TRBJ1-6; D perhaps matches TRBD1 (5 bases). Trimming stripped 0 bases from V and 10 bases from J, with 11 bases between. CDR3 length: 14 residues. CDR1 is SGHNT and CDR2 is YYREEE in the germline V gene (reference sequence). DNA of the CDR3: TGTGCCAGCAGCTTGGGTCAGGGTTCCTCACCCCTCCACTTT. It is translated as CASSLGQGSSPLHF.

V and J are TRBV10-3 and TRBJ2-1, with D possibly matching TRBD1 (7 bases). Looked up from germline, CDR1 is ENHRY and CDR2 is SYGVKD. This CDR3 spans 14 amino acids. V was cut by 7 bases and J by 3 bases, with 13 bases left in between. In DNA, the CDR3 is TGTGCCATCACGGCGGGACAGTACTACAATGAGCAGTTCTTC. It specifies CAITAGQYYNEQFF.

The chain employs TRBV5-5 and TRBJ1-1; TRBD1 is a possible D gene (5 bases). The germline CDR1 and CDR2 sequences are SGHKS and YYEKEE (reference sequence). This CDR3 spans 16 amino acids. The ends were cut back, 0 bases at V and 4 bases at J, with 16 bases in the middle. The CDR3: CASSLEFRAIRTEAFF. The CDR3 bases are TGTGCCAGCAGCTTGGAGTTCAGGGCAATACGCACTGAAGCTTTCTTT.

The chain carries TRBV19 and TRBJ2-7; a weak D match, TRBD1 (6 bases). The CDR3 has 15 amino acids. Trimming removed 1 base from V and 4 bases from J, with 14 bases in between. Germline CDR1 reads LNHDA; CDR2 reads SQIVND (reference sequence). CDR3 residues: CASSIGRQGRYEQYF. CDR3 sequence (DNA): TGTGCCAGTAGTATAGGGCGGCAGGGGCGATACGAGCAGTACTTC.

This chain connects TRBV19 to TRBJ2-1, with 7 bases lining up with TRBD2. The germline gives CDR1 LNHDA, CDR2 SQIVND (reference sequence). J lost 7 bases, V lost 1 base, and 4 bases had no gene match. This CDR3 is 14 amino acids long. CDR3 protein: CASSIAGGKNEQFF. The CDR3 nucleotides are TGTGCCAGTAGTATAGCGGGAGGCAAGAATGAGCAGTTCTTC. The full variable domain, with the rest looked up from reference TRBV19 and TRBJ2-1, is DGGITQSPKYLFRKEGQNVTLSCEQNLNHDAMYWYRQDPGQGLRLIYYSQIVNDFQKGDIAEGYSVSREKKESFPLTVTSAQKNPTAFYLCASSIAGGKNEQFFGPGTRLTVL.

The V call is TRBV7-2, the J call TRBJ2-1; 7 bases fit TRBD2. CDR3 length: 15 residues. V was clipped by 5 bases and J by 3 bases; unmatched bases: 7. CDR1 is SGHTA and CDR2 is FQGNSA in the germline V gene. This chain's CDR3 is CASSTGLPVYNEQFF. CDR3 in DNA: TGTGCCAGCAGCACGGGACTACCGGTCTACAATGAGCAGTTCTTC.

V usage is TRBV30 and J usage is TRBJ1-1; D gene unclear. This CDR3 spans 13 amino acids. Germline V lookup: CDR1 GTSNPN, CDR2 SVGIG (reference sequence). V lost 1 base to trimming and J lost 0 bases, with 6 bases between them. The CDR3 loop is CAWSGQLNTEAFF. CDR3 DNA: TGTGCCTGGAGTGGACAACTGAACACTGAAGCTTTCTTT.

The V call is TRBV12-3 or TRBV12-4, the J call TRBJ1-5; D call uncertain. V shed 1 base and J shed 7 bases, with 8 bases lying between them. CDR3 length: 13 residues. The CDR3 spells CASSLGREQPQHF. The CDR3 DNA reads TGTGCCAGCAGTTTAGGGCGGGAGCAGCCCCAGCATTTT.

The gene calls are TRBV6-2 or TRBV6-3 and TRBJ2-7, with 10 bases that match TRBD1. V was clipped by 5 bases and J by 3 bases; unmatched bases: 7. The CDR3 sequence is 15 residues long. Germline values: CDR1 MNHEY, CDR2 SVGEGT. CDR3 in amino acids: CASSRGWTGGYEQYF. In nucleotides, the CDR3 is TGTGCCAGCAGTCGTGGGTGGACAGGGGGCTACGAGCAGTACTTC.

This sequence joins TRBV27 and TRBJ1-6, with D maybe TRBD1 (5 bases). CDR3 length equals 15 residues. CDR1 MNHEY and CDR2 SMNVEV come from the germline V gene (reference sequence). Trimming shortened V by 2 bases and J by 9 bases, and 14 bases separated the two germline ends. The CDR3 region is CASSLRQGAGSPLHF. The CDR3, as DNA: TGTGCCAGCAGTTTAAGGCAGGGCGCAGGTTCACCCCTCCACTTT.

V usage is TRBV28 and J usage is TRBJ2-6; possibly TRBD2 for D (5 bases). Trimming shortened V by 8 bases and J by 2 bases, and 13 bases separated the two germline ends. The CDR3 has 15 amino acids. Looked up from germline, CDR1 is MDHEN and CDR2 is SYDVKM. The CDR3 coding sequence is TGTGCCAGCCTCAGTAGAGGGCCTGGGGCCAACGTCCTGACTTTC. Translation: CASLSRGPGANVLTF.

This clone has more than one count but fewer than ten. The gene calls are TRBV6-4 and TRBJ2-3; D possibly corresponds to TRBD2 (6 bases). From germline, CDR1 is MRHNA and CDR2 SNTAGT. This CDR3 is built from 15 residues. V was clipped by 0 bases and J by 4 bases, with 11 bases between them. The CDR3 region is CASSDSGGSPDTQYF. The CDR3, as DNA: TGTGCCAGCAGTGACTCGGGAGGCAGCCCAGATACGCAGTATTTT.

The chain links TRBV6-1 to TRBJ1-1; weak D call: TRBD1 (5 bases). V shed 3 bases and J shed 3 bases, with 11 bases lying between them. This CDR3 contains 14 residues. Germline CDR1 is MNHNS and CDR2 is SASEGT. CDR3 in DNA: TGTGCCAGCAGTGAGGGACCTGGGGACACTGAAGCTTTCTTT. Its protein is CASSEGPGDTEAFF.

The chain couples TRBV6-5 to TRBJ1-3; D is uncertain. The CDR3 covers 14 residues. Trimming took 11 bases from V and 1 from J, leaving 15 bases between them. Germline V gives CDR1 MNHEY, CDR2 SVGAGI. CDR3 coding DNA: TGTGCCGCGGGGAGGCCCATATCTGGAAACACCATATATTTT. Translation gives CAAGRPISGNTIYF.

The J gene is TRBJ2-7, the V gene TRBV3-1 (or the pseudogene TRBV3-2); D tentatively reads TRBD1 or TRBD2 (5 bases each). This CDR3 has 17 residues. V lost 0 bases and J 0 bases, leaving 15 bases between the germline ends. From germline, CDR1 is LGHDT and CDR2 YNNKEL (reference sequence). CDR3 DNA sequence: TGTGCCAGCAGCCAAGATTTATGGGGGACGGACTCCTACGAGCAGTACTTC. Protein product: CASSQDLWGTDSYEQYF.

The CDR3 loop reads CASRLTQGGPYEQYF. CDR3 DNA sequence: TGTGCCAGCAGACTTACACAGGGGGGCCCCTACGAGCAGTACTTC. This chain joins TRBV27 and TRBJ2-7; 8 bases line up with TRBD1. The CDR3 covers 15 residues. The V segment lost 6 bases and the J segment 2 bases; nucleotides outside the gene matches: 9. CDR1 is MNHEY, CDR2 SMNVEV, per germline (reference sequence).

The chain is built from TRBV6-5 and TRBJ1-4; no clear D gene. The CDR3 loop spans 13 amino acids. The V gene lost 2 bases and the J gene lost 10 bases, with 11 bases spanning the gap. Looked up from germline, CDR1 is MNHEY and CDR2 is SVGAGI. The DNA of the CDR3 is TGTGCCAGCAGTTACCCTCGACCGGGAAAACTGTTTTTT. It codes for CASSYPRPGKLFF.

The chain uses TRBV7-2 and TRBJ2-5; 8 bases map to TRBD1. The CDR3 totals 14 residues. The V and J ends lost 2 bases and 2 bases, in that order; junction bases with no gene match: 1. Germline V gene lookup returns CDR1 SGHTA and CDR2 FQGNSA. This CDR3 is CASSLTGGQETQYF. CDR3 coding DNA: TGTGCCAGCAGCTTAACAGGGGGTCAAGAGACCCAGTACTTC.